This TCR beta chain originates from a study of T cells after yellow fever vaccination. Study-level findings and limits: The study noted that FACS-sorted repertoires could contain abundant clonotypes contaminating from the bulk population. Though it reached lower strength, the secondary response hit its peak faster, day 5 versus 15.

The germline gives CDR1 SGHTA, CDR2 FQGTGA. This CDR3 has 13 amino acids. Trimming stripped 3 bases from V and 6 bases from J, with 12 bases between. As concerns this clonotype: Its antigen is not identified.

TCRdb re-derived calls from the 5' RACE reads in MiXCR, one entry per CDR3 protein. The data contain about 500,000 distinct CDR3 sequences, about a sixth of them seen just once; the ten biggest clones take up 17%. The sample consisted of PBMCs, taken 5 to 6 days after the first yellow fever vaccination. V and J are TRBV7-3 and TRBJ2-7, with a weak D call TRBD2 (5 bases). The origin of this receptor is a man younger than 35 who received the YFV17D yellow fever vaccine. CDR3 DNA sequence: TGTGCCAGCAGCTTCGCGGGTAAAGGCGAGCAGTACTTC. Amino acids: CASSFAGKGEQYF. Complete variable domain (other parts from reference TRBV7-3 and TRBJ2-7): GAGVSQTPSNKVTEKGKYVELRCDPISGHTALYWYRQSLGQGPEFLIYFQGTGAADDSGLPNDRFFAVRPEGSVSTLKIQRTERGDSAVYLCASSFAGKGEQYFGPGTRLTVT.